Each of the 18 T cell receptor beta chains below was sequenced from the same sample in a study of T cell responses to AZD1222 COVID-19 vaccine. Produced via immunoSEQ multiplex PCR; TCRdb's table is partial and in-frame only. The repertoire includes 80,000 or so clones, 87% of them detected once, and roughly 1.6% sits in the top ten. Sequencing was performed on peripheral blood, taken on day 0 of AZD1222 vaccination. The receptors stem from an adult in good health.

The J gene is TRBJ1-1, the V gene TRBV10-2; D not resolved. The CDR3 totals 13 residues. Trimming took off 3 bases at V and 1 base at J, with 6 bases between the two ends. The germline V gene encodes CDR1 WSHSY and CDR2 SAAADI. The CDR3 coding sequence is TGCGCCAGCAGTGACAAAAAGAACACTGAAGCTTTCTTT. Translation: CASSDKKNTEAFF.

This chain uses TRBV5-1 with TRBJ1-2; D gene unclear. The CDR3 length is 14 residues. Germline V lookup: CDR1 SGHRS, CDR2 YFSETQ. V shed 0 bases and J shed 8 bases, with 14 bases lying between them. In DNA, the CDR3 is TGCGCCAGCAGCTTGGATTGGACGACCCGGGGCTACACCTTC. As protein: CASSLDWTTRGYTF. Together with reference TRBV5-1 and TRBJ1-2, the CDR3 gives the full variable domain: KAGVTQTPRYLIKTRGQQVTLSCSPISGHRSVSWYQQTPGQGLQFLFEYFSETQRNKGNFPGRFSGRQFSNSRSEMNVSTLELGDSALYLCASSLDWTTRGYTFGSGTRLTVV.

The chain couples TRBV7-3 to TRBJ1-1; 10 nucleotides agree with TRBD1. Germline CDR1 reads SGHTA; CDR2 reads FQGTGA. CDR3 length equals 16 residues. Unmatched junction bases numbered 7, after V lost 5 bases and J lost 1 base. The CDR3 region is CASSPGQGRGNTEAFF. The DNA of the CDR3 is TGTGCCAGCAGCCCGGGACAGGGGAGGGGGAACACTGAAGCTTTCTTT.

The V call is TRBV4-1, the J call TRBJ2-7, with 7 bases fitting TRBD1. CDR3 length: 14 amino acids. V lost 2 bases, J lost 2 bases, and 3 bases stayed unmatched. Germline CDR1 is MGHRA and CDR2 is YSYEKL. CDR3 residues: CASSQPGTAYEQYF. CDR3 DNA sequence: TGCGCCAGCAGCCAACCCGGGACAGCCTACGAGCAGTACTTC.

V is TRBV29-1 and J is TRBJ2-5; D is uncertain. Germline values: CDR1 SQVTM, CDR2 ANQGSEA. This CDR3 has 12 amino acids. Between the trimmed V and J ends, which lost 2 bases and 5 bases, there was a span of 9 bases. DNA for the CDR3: TGCAGCGTTGAACAGTTAGAGGAGACCCAGTACTTC. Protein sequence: CSVEQLEETQYF.

The CDR3 coding sequence is TGCGCCAGCAGCCAAGATAGAGGCGACATTCAGTACTTC. Translating gives CASSQDRGDIQYF. J is TRBJ2-4 and V is TRBV4-1; no definite D call. CDR3 length: 13 amino acids. Germline V lookup: CDR1 MGHRA, CDR2 YSYEKL. V gave up 0 bases and J gave up 8 bases, with 8 bases separating them.

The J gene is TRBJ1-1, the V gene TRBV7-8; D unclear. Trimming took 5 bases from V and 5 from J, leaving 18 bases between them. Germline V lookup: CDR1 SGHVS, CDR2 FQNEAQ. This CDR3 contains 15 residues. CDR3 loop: CASSREGRAGTEAFF. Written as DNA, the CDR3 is TGTGCCAGCAGCCGAGAAGGTCGGGCCGGGACTGAAGCTTTCTTT.

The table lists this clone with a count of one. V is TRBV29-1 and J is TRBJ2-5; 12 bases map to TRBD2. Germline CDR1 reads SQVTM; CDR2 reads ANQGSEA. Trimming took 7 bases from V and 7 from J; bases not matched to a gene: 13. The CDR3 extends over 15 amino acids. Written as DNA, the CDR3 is TGCAGCGGCGCGACTAGCGGGAGAGGGGTAGGGACCCAGTACTTC. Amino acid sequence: CSGATSGRGVGTQYF.

The DNA of the CDR3 is TGTGCCAGCAGCCTTACAGCGGCCTCTGTCCTTAATGAAAAACTGTTTTTT. Translated: CASSLTAASVLNEKLFF. The V gene is TRBV14, the J gene TRBJ1-4; D is ambiguous. V gave up 4 bases and J gave up 4 bases, with 19 bases separating them. The CDR3 is made up of 17 amino acids. The V gene's germline CDR1 is SGHDN and CDR2 FVKESK.

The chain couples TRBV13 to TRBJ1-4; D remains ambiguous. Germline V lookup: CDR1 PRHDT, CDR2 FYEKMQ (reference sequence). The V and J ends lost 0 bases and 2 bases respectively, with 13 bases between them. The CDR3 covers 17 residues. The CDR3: CASSLGHRTGTNEKLFF. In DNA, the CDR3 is TGTGCCAGCAGCTTAGGCCATCGGACCGGCACTAATGAAAAACTGTTTTTT.

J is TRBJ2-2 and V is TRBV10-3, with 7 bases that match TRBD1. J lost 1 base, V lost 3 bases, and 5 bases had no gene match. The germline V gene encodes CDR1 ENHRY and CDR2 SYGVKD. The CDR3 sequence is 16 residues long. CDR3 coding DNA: TGTGCCATCAGTGATAAGGGGGCGGTGAACACCGGGGAGCTGTTTTTT. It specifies CAISDKGAVNTGELFF.

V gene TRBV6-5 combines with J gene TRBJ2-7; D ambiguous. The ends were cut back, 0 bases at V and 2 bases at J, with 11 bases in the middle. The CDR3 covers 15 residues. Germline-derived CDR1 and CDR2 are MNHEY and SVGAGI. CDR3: CASSYSKARTYEQYF. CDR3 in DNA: TGTGCCAGCAGTTACTCGAAGGCCCGAACCTACGAGCAGTACTTC.

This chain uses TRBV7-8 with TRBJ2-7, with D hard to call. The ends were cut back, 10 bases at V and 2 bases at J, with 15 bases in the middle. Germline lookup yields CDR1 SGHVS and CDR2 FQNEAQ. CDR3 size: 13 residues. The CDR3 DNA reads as TGTGCCACCCAGCCCTTAGCCACCTACGAGCAGTACTTC. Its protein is CATQPLATYEQYF.

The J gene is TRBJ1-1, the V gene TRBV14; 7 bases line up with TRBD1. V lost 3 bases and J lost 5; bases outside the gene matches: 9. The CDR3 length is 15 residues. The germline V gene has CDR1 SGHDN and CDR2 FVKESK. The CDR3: CASSQETGVWTEAFF. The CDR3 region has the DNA TGTGCCAGCAGCCAGGAAACAGGGGTTTGGACTGAAGCTTTCTTT.

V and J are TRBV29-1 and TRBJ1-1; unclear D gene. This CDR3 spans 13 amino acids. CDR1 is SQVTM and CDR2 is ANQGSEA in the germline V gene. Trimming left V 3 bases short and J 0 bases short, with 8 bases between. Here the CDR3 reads CSVESVLNTEAFF. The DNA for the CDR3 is TGCAGCGTTGAGTCCGTATTGAACACTGAAGCTTTCTTT.

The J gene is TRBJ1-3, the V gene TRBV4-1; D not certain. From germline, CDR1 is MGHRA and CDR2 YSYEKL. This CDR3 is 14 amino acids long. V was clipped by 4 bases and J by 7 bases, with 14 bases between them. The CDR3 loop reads CASSREDPGNTIYF. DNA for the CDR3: TGCGCCAGCAGCCGGGAGGACCCGGGGAACACCATATATTTT.

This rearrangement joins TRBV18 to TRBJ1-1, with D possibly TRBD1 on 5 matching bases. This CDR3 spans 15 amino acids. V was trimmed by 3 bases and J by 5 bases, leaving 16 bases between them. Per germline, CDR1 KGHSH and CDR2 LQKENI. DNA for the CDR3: TGTGCCAGCTCACCTAATGTAGGGGTTGGGACTGAAGCTTTCTTT. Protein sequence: CASSPNVGVGTEAFF.

The CDR3 sequence: CASSLTGGTSNEQFF. The CDR3 DNA reads TGTGCCAGCAGCTTAACAGGGGGGACTAGCAATGAGCAGTTCTTC. V usage is TRBV7-3 and J usage is TRBJ2-1; 8 bases map to TRBD2. The germline gives CDR1 SGHTA, CDR2 FQGTGA. The J segment lost 6 bases and the V segment lost 0 bases, leaving 4 bases of the junction unmatched. The CDR3 is 15 amino acids.